These T cell receptor beta chains were read from a single sample in a study of blood T cells in healthy people across ages. From the 5' RACE reads, TCRdb called clonotypes with MiXCR, one entry per CDR3 protein. In the table there are about 1,500,000 distinct CDR3 sequences, 40% to 50% of which are singletons. Source material: blood. The source of these receptors is a woman aged 18 to 35 in good health. Each CDR3 is given with its conserved first and last residue. D genes are given only for firm matches. The size of a clone is reported for some rows only, either as once, few or many, or as a class for expanded clones.

>-|-|TRBV20-1|TRBJ1-2
TGCAGTGCTAGACTGGGACGGGGGCTAGATGGCTACACCTTC
CSARLGRGLDGYTF
>-|-|TRBV6-5|TRBJ1-2
TGTGCCAGCAGCCCTTCAAGTTCGGGAGGCTACACCTTC
CASSPSSSGGYTF
>TRBD1|few|TRBV6-1|TRBJ2-5
TGTGCCAGCAGCCCGACAGGGGGCCAGCAAGAGACCCAGTACTTC
CASSPTGGQQETQYF
>-|-|TRBV6-5|TRBJ1-4
TGTGCCAGCAGTTACTCCTGGAGCGCTACTAATGAAAAACTGTTTTTT
CASSYSWSATNEKLFF
>TRBD2|-|TRBV20-1|TRBJ2-3
TGCAGTGCGCCCGTGGGGGGGACGACAGATACGCAGTATTTT
CSAPVGGTTDTQYF
>TRBD2|-|TRBV7-2|TRBJ2-3
TGTGCCAGCAGATCGGCGGGAGCGCTGGATACGCAGTATTTT
CASRSAGALDTQYF
>TRBD2|-|TRBV7-9|TRBJ2-1
TGTGCCAGCAGCCTTAAACGACTAGCGGGGTACAATGAGCAGTTCTTC
CASSLKRLAGYNEQFF
>-|few|TRBV25-1|TRBJ2-1
TGTGCCAGCAGTGACGGGCGGGTCTCCTACAATGAGCAGTTCTTC
CASSDGRVSYNEQFF
>-|few|TRBV7-2|TRBJ1-2
TGTGCCAGCAGTTCCGGGGGGACACACAACTATGGCTACACCTTC
CASSSGGTHNYGYTF
>-|-|TRBV13|TRBJ2-1
TGTGCCAGCAGCCCGACCGGAGGATGGGGAGGTGAGCAGTTCTTC
CASSPTGGWGGEQFF
>-|-|TRBV4-1|TRBJ2-5
TGCGCCAGCAGCCAAGACGGCACGACCCAGTACTTC
CASSQDGTTQYF
>-|-|TRBV14|TRBJ2-5
TGTGCCAGCAGCCAGGCGCGATTGGAGACCCAGTACTTC
CASSQARLETQYF
>-|few|TRBV20-1|TRBJ2-1
TGCAGTGCTGTCGGGGAGCTCTCCTACAATGAGCAGTTCTTC
CSAVGELSYNEQFF
>TRBD1|few|TRBV7-2|TRBJ2-3
TGTGCCAGCAGCTTAGTCGGGACAGGAACCACAGATACGCAGTATTTT
CASSLVGTGTTDTQYF
>TRBD2|once|TRBV6-4|TRBJ2-7
TGTGCCAGCACAATCGCGGGGGAGTCCCACAATGAGCAGTACTTC
CASTIAGESHNEQYF
>-|-|TRBV5-1|TRBJ2-1
TGCGCCAGCATCCCCATACGTTTAAACAGGACCTCCTACAATGAGCAGTTCTTC
CASIPIRLNRTSYNEQFF
>TRBD1|few|TRBV20-1|TRBJ2-7
TGCAGTGCTAGAGAAACTACAGGGGTCTACGAGCAGTACTTC
CSARETTGVYEQYF